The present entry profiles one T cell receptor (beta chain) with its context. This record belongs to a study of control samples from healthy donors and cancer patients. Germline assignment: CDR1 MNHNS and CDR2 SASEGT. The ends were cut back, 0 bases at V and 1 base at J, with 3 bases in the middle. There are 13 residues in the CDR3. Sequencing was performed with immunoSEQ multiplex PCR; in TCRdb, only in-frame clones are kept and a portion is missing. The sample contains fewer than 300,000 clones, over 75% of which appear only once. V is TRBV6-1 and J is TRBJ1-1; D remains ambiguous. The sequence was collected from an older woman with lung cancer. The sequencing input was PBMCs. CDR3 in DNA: TGTGCCAGCAGTGAAGCAAGGAACACTGAAGCTTTCTTT. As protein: CASSEARNTEAFF.